The T cell receptor beta chain under discussion was sequenced for a study of blood T cell repertoires in COVID-19. Study overall: COVID-19 samples collected from the United States, Italy and Spain covered acute and convalescent phases. Sources were T cells, B-cell-depleted T cells, or PBMCs; the material itself was cDNA or gDNA.

In the source study's methods: Estimated nucleated cell counts came from reference gene primer amplification. Method: immunoSEQ multiplex PCR; TCRdb's copy keeps in-frame clones and lacks some. For V, J and clone size, that table is used; D and trimming come from the DNA. The sample shows roughly 300,000 clones, over 70% of them seen only once. Germline-derived CDR1 and CDR2 are SGHTA and FQGTGA. The junction had 7 bases not matched to a gene; V was cut back by 8 bases and J by 9 bases. The CDR3 is 14 amino acids. What was sequenced was peripheral blood. The clonotype originates from a woman between 45 and 65 years old with acute or convalescent COVID-19. V and J are TRBV7-3 and TRBJ2-1; TRBD2 matches at 13 bases. In DNA, the CDR3 is TGTGCCAGCGGTGGCGGACTAGCGGGAGCTGAGCAGTTCTTC. The encoded protein is CASGGGLAGAEQFF.